The clone carrying this T cell receptor beta chain has ten or more counts. The target antigen is unknown. TCR libraries were built in bulk with a published protocol and specific TCR primers. TCRdb itself ran the PCR reads through MiXCR, one entry per CDR3 protein. The sample carries 600,000 to 650,000 distinct CDR3 sequences, about 20% recorded once. The sample is drawn from a study of molecular identifiers for immune sequencing clone quantification. Study-wide findings and caveats: Even with more than 950,000 naive cells present, spiked Jurkat TCR RNA from one cell was reportedly detectable. Clones above 20 RNA copies held over 98% of effector molecules, under 1% in naive cells.

The J segment lost 0 bases and the V segment lost 5 bases, leaving 5 bases of the junction unmatched. The CDR3 totals 16 residues. Germline V gene lookup returns CDR1 MDHEN and CDR2 SYDVKM. The receptor's source is a human donor in good health. Some libraries in this study had Jurkat cell RNA spiked in. The chain has TRBV28 and TRBJ2-7; TRBD2 aligns across 12 bases. The sample was naive CD8+ T cells from blood, with Jurkat cell RNA spiked in. Subset meaning: FACS-sorted CD8+CD4-CCR7+CD45RA+ naive T cells. The CDR3 bases are TGTGCCAGCAGTACTGGACTAGCGGGGCCCTCCTACGAGCAGTACTTC. As protein: CASSTGLAGPSYEQYF.